The 14 T cell receptor beta chains below were found in one sample sequenced in a study of T cells after posttransplantation cyclophosphamide. Libraries were prepared by immunoSEQ multiplex PCR; TCRdb keeps only in-frame clonotypes and omits some of them. The sample consists of around 16,000 clones, 84% of them appearing once. Control samples came 1 year after myeloablative marrow transplants with methotrexate plus calcineurin inhibitor. Material: PBMCs, obtained less than 400 days after allogeneic stem cell transplant with calcineurin inhibitor and methotrexate. Receptors were obtained from a male patient in his late teens or twenties who received an allogeneic stem cell transplant from a related donor, was CMV-positive, and had no GVHD. The graft donor may be the source of some T cells.

V is TRBV30 and J is TRBJ2-7; 10 bases are a match to TRBD1. CDR3 length: 14 amino acids. Germline V gene sequence: CDR1 GTSNPN, CDR2 SVGIG (reference sequence). V shed 1 base, J shed 3 bases, and the junction held 3 bases outside the gene matches. CDR3 amino acids: CAWSAGTGDYEQYF. The CDR3 region has the DNA TGTGCCTGGAGTGCGGGGACAGGGGACTACGAGCAGTACTTC.

The CDR3 DNA follows: TGTGCCAGCAGTTCCCTAACTAACACGAGAGGGGAGCTGTTTTTT. It is translated as CASSSLTNTRGELFF. This sequence joins TRBV7-2 and TRBJ2-2; no firm D call. This CDR3 comprises 15 residues. The V gene's germline CDR1 is SGHTA and CDR2 FQGNSA. The ends were cut back, 6 bases at V and 8 bases at J, with 19 bases in the middle.

The genes are TRBV28 and TRBJ2-3; 13 nucleotides align to TRBD2. This CDR3 has 17 amino acids. Trimming took 5 bases from V and 4 from J; bases not matched to a gene: 9. Germline CDR1 is MDHEN and CDR2 is SYDVKM. CDR3 in amino acids: CASSPYGLAGDADTQYF. The CDR3 nucleotides read TGTGCCAGCAGTCCCTATGGACTAGCGGGAGACGCAGATACGCAGTATTTT.

The V call is TRBV6-6, the J call TRBJ2-7; TRBD2 matches at 7 bases. Germline CDR1 and CDR2: MNHNY and SVGAGI (reference sequence). Trimming took 1 base from V and 6 from J; bases not matched to a gene: 6. The CDR3 is made up of 14 amino acids. In DNA, the CDR3 is TGTGCCAGCAGTTACTTCAAATCGGGGGGCGAGCAGTACTTC. It specifies CASSYFKSGGEQYF.

The V call is TRBV10-3, the J call TRBJ1-4, with unresolved D. V shed 6 bases and J shed 7 bases, with 9 bases lying between them. This CDR3 contains 12 residues. Looked up from germline, CDR1 is ENHRY and CDR2 is SYGVKD. The CDR3 loop is CAISQNAEKLFF. The CDR3 DNA reads TGTGCCATCAGCCAGAACGCTGAAAAACTGTTTTTT.

The chain employs TRBV19 and TRBJ2-6; D is undetermined. Per the germline V gene, CDR1 is LNHDA and CDR2 is SQIVND (reference sequence). V was shortened by 3 bases and J by 0 bases, with 9 bases between the two germline ends. The CDR3 has 16 residues. The CDR3 spells CASSMSVSSGANVLTF. The CDR3 nucleotides read TGTGCCAGTAGTATGTCAGTTTCCTCTGGGGCCAACGTCCTGACTTTC.

As regards this clone: A junction end diverges from the germline sequence, so it may reflect a read error. The chain is built from TRBV5-1 and TRBJ2-7; 11 nucleotides align to TRBD1. CDR3 size: 17 residues. Germline CDR1 and CDR2: SGHRS and YFSETQ. CDR3 sequence (DNA): TGCGCCAGCAGCTTGGTGGTCGCGTCCCCGGGACAGGGGGTTCCTCGCTTC. It specifies CASSLVVASPGQGVPRF.

To note about this clone: The junction departs from the called germline gene at one end, perhaps through a read error. The chain is built from TRBV27 and TRBJ2-1; no definite D call. CDR1 and CDR2 from the germline V gene are MNHEY and SMNVEV (reference sequence). This CDR3 comprises 13 residues. The CDR3 protein is CASSLSTYSEQFF. For the CDR3, the DNA is TGTGCCAGCAGTTTATCGACCTACAGTGAGCAGTTCTTC.

The chain employs TRBV7-3 and TRBJ1-1; 10 nucleotides line up with TRBD1. V dropped 5 bases and J dropped 5; count of bases not matched to a gene: 5. The CDR3 runs to 14 residues. Germline V CDR1 and CDR2: SGHTA, FQGTGA. The CDR3 is CASSQTGGRTEAFF. CDR3 sequence (DNA): TGTGCCAGCAGCCAGACAGGGGGCAGGACTGAAGCTTTCTTT.

This clone was counted only a few times. The chain joins TRBV7-9 to TRBJ1-2; D is unresolved. The germline V gene has CDR1 SEHNR and CDR2 FQNEAQ (reference sequence). V was cut by 1 base and J by 5 bases, with 5 bases left in between. The CDR3 totals 12 residues. The CDR3 nucleotides are TGTGCCAGCAGCTTAGGAGGTTATGGCTACACCTTC. It yields the protein CASSLGGYGYTF.

This clone was seen a few times. The V gene is TRBV19, the J gene TRBJ2-7; perhaps TRBD2 as D (5 bases). V lost 3 bases and J 2 bases, leaving 11 bases between the germline ends. CDR1 LNHDA and CDR2 SQIVND come from the germline V gene (reference sequence). CDR3 length equals 14 residues. CDR3 loop: CASSMRRVPYEQYF. In DNA form, the CDR3 reads TGTGCCAGTAGTATGAGGCGGGTCCCCTACGAGCAGTACTTC. Based on the CDR3 plus reference TRBV19 and TRBJ2-7, the full variable domain is DGGITQSPKYLFRKEGQNVTLSCEQNLNHDAMYWYRQDPGQGLRLIYYSQIVNDFQKGDIAEGYSVSREKKESFPLTVTSAQKNPTAFYLCASSMRRVPYEQYFGPGTRLTVT.

This chain links TRBV4-1 with TRBJ1-3, with 7 bases fitting TRBD1. V lost 2 bases, J lost 0 bases, and 4 bases stayed unmatched. The CDR3 has 16 residues. Looked up from germline, CDR1 is MGHRA and CDR2 is YSYEKL. The CDR3 spells CASSQPGQSSGNTIYF. In DNA, the CDR3 is TGCGCCAGCAGCCAACCGGGACAGAGCTCTGGAAACACCATATATTTT.

V and J are TRBV28 and TRBJ2-5, with D tentatively TRBD2 (6 bases). The J call could be wrong; TRBJ2-7 is a better fit for the DNA end. This CDR3 has 14 residues. Looked up from germline, CDR1 is MDHEN and CDR2 is SYDVKM. CDR3: CASSLYSGPYEQYF. The CDR3 DNA is TGTGCCAGCAGTTTGTATAGCGGACCCTACGAGCAGTACTTC.

The chain joins TRBV2 to TRBJ2-1, with 9 bases identical to TRBD1. Germline V CDR1 and CDR2: SNHLY, FYNNEI. CDR3 length: 14 residues. Losses at the gene ends were 3 bases for V and 9 bases for J; bases not matched to a gene: 6. Here the CDR3 reads CASSETGGDSEQFF. In nucleotides, the CDR3 is TGTGCCAGCAGTGAGACAGGGGGTGACAGTGAGCAGTTCTTC.